One sample yielded the 17 T cell receptor beta chains listed below, sequenced in a study of cytomegalovirus exposure and HLA in healthy donors. Primers for the PCR totalled 60 Vbeta and 13 Jbeta. Data came from immunoSEQ multiplex PCR; TCRdb stores just in-frame clones and leaves some out. The sample has approximately 130,000 clones, about 80% seen once. Input material: PBMCs. Every receptor here comes from a girl aged 2 to 9 in good health and CMV-seronegative.

The gene calls are TRBV27 and TRBJ2-7; 9 bases map to TRBD1. Germline CDR1 MNHEY, CDR2 SMNVEV (reference sequence). Germline trimming cut 8 bases from V and 8 bases from J; bases unmatched to any gene: 16. This CDR3 comprises 15 residues. CDR3 amino acids: CASHALPGQGFQQYF. The DNA for the CDR3 is TGTGCCAGCCACGCCCTCCCGGGACAGGGATTCCAGCAGTACTTC.

This clone appeared once. The gene calls are TRBV19 and TRBJ2-1; TRBD2 agrees at 7 bases. V lost 3 bases and J lost 4; bases outside the gene matches: 3. The CDR3 length is 14 residues. Germline assignment: CDR1 LNHDA and CDR2 SQIVND (reference sequence). CDR3 in amino acids: CASSIPGLYNEQFF. CDR3 DNA: TGTGCCAGTAGTATTCCGGGACTATACAATGAGCAGTTCTTC.

The chain links TRBV9 to TRBJ2-3; D gene ambiguous. The CDR3 is 14 amino acids. Germline values: CDR1 SGDLS, CDR2 YYNGEE. V was pared by 3 bases and J by 5 bases, with 13 bases between. CDR3 nucleotide sequence: TGTGCCAGCAGCGCAATGTCTACGGTAGATACGCAGTATTTT. Amino acids: CASSAMSTVDTQYF.

The chain combines TRBV6-6 with TRBJ1-2; 7 nucleotides line up with TRBD1. The V gene's germline CDR1 is MNHNY and CDR2 SVGAGI (reference sequence). The CDR3 spans 13 residues. The V segment lost 4 bases and the J segment 4 bases; nucleotides outside the gene matches: 3. CDR3: CASSFGQVYGYTF. The CDR3 nucleotides are TGTGCCAGCAGTTTTGGACAGGTCTATGGCTACACCTTC.

V usage is TRBV27 and J usage is TRBJ2-7, with TRBD2 identical over 10 bases. V shed 5 bases and J 7 bases; nucleotides not matched to a gene: 8. The CDR3 is 14 amino acids. The V gene's germline CDR1 is MNHEY and CDR2 SMNVEV (reference sequence). This CDR3 is CASSVSSGSGEQYF. In DNA form, the CDR3 reads TGTGCCAGCAGTGTGTCTAGCGGGAGCGGAGAGCAGTACTTC.

The CDR3 loop is CASSDSREGQSNEQFF. The CDR3, as DNA: TGTGCCAGCAGTGACTCGAGAGAGGGCCAGAGCAATGAGCAGTTCTTC. The chain recombines TRBV6-4 with TRBJ2-1; TRBD2 might be the D (5 bases). Germline lookup yields CDR1 MRHNA and CDR2 SNTAGT. The CDR3 extends over 16 amino acids. The V end was cut by 0 bases, the J end by 6 bases, with 15 bases between.

The chain has TRBV4-2 and TRBJ2-1, with 9 positions matching TRBD2. The CDR3 is 18 residues long. The J segment lost 3 bases and the V segment lost 0 bases, leaving 9 bases of the junction unmatched. The germline CDR1 and CDR2 sequences are LGHNA and YNFKEQ. The CDR3 DNA sequence: TGTGCCAGCAGCCAAGATCCCCTACTAGCGGGCGGCTACAATGAGCAGTTCTTC. This sequence encodes CASSQDPLLAGGYNEQFF.

The gene calls are TRBV7-9 and TRBJ1-4; possible D gene TRBD1, 6 bases. CDR3 length equals 16 residues. Per the germline V gene, CDR1 is SEHNR and CDR2 is FQNEAQ (reference sequence). Trimming shortened V by 6 bases and J by 2 bases, and 16 bases separated the two germline ends. DNA for the CDR3: TGTGCCAGCAGTCCGGGGGGGGCTGCTACTAATGAAAAACTGTTTTTT. This sequence encodes CASSPGGAATNEKLFF.

In regard to this clone: The junction shows a germline mismatch at one end, possibly a read error. V usage is TRBV7-3 and J usage is TRBJ2-2; tentatively, D is TRBD1 (7 bases). The CDR3 is 12 amino acids. Germline V lookup: CDR1 SGHTA, CDR2 FQGTGA. The CDR3 spells CASSLTRGVLFF. CDR3 coding DNA: TGTGCCAGCAGCTTAACCAGGGGGGTGCTGTTTTTT.

V and J are TRBV5-4 and TRBJ2-1; 8 nucleotides match TRBD1. Germline trimming cut 4 bases from V and 2 bases from J; bases unmatched to any gene: 5. This CDR3 contains 15 residues. The germline gives CDR1 SGHNT, CDR2 YYREEE (reference sequence). The CDR3 DNA follows: TGTGCCAGCAGCATAGCAGGGGGCGCCTACAATGAGCAGTTCTTC. This encodes CASSIAGGAYNEQFF.

This clone was observed a few times. V usage is TRBV5-4 and J usage is TRBJ2-2, with D maybe TRBD1 (5 bases). Germline assignment: CDR1 SGHNT and CDR2 YYREEE (reference sequence). The CDR3 loop spans 14 amino acids. V dropped 5 bases and J dropped 1 base, with 9 bases sitting between them. The CDR3 DNA reads TGTGCCAGCAGGGTCAGGGTGAACACCGGGGAGCTGTTTTTT. It translates to CASRVRVNTGELFF.

Here the CDR3 reads CASSFDGYSNQPQHF. The CDR3 DNA reads TGTGCCAGCAGTTTCGACGGGTATAGCAATCAGCCCCAGCATTTT. The rearrangement links TRBV27 to TRBJ1-5; D is undetermined. The CDR3 contains 15 residues. Trimming took off 3 bases at V and 0 bases at J, with 9 bases between the two ends. Looked up from germline, CDR1 is MNHEY and CDR2 is SMNVEV (reference sequence).

The chain joins TRBV7-9 to TRBJ1-1; 7 positions agree with TRBD1. V lost 5 bases to trimming and J lost 8 bases; unmatched junction nucleotides: 11. There are 14 residues in the CDR3. CDR1 is SEHNR and CDR2 is FQNEAQ in the germline V gene (reference sequence). The DNA for the CDR3 is TGTGCCAGCAGCCCCCGACAGGGTCTATGGGAAGCTTTCTTT. This gives the protein CASSPRQGLWEAFF.

The chain joins TRBV2 to TRBJ2-1; no definite D call. The CDR3 has 15 residues. V was pared by 1 base and J by 2 bases, with 9 bases between. From germline, CDR1 is SNHLY and CDR2 FYNNEI. The CDR3: CASSEGRSTYNEQFF. CDR3 nucleotide sequence: TGTGCCAGCAGTGAAGGGCGGTCCACCTACAATGAGCAGTTCTTC.

The V call is TRBV7-9, the J call TRBJ2-1; the D is unclear. The V end lost 5 bases, the J end lost 10 bases, and 3 bases lay between the germline ends. Germline values: CDR1 SEHNR, CDR2 FQNEAQ (reference sequence). The CDR3 length is 9 residues. Written as DNA, the CDR3 is TGTGCCAGCAGCCCGGAGCAGTTCTTC. It is translated as CASSPEQFF.

The rearrangement joins TRBV5-1 to TRBJ2-3, with a tentative D call TRBD2 (7 bases). The V and J ends lost 0 bases and 5 bases respectively, with 13 bases between them. The CDR3 is made up of 15 amino acids. Germline V gene sequence: CDR1 SGHRS, CDR2 YFSETQ. The CDR3 bases are TGCGCCAGCAGCTTGGCGCGGGGGCAGGGAGATACGCAGTATTTT. It is translated as CASSLARGQGDTQYF.

This clone has only one observation. This rearrangement joins TRBV7-9 to TRBJ2-1, with a possible D match to TRBD1 (8 bases). The CDR3 totals 14 residues. The V end was cut by 1 base, the J end by 6 bases, with 10 bases between. Germline CDR1 is SEHNR and CDR2 is FQNEAQ (reference sequence). The CDR3 nucleotides are TGTGCCAGCAGCTTAGACAGGGGGGGCAATGAGCAGTTCTTC. Translation gives CASSLDRGGNEQFF.